These T cell receptor beta chains were read from a single sample in a study of radiation and T cells in renal cell carcinoma. Only in-frame clones appear in the TCRdb table, and some are missing; sequencing was by immunoSEQ multiplex PCR. The table records about 86,000 clones, approximately 80% of them present only once. Sequenced here: blood, sampled from a patient whose treatment included radiotherapy and nephrectomy. The receptors stem from a man in his fifties or sixties with renal cell carcinoma. Each CDR3 is given with its conserved first and last residue. Fields, in order: D gene, clone size, J gene, V gene, CDR3 DNA, CDR3 protein. The D gene is left open where the match is weak. Expanded clones get a size class; other rows say once, few or many, or leave the size out.

>NA|NA|TRBJ1-2|TRBV2
TGTGCCAGCGGAGAGGGGGACTATGGCTACACCTTC
CASGEGDYGYTF
>NA|NA|TRBJ2-7|TRBV6-5
TGTGCCAGCAGACCCGTCCCGCTATCCTACGAGCAGTACTTC
CASRPVPLSYEQYF
>NA|NA|TRBJ2-3|TRBV6-5
TGTGCCAGCACCTTATGGGATACGCAGTATTTT
CASTLWDTQYF
>TRBD2|NA|TRBJ2-1|TRBV18
TGTGCCAGCTCACCTCCGGGACTAGCGGTACACAATGAGCAGTTCTTC
CASSPPGLAVHNEQFF
>NA|NA|TRBJ1-1|TRBV19
TGTGCCAGTAGCCTTCTCAGGGACACTGAAGCTTTCTTT
CASSLLRDTEAFF
>NA|NA|TRBJ2-1|TRBV29-1
TGCAGCGTTGCTAGGCGGGGTAGGGATGAGCAGTTCTTC
CSVARRGRDEQFF
>TRBD2|once|TRBJ2-7|TRBV18
TGTGCCAGCTCACCACCGAATAGCGGGAGTCTCGACGAGCAGTACTTC
CASSPPNSGSLDEQYF
>NA|NA|TRBJ2-2|TRBV30
TGTGCCTGGAGTCCGAACCGGACACCGGGACTTCTTTCATACACCGGGGAGCTGTTTTTT
CAWSPNRTPGLLSYTGELFF
>NA|NA|TRBJ2-6|TRBV5-1
TGCGCCAGCAGCCGAGACAATCCTGGGGCCAACGTCCTGACTTTC
CASSRDNPGANVLTF
>NA|NA|TRBJ1-1|TRBV27
TGTGCCAGCAGCCCAGGACGGCGGGGGCTTGGCATGAACACTGAAGCTTTCTTT
CASSPGRRGLGMNTEAFF
>NA|NA|TRBJ1-2|TRBV7-8
TGTGCCAGCAGCTTGACCAGGGTAGTTTATGGCTACACCTTC
CASSLTRVVYGYTF
>NA|NA|TRBJ2-3|TRBV2
TGTGCCAGCAGTGAGGAGATGGCGCAGTATTTT
CASSEEMAQYF
>NA|NA|TRBJ2-3|TRBV6-1
TGTGCCAGCAGTTCTACGGGCCACACAGATACGCAGTATTTT
CASSSTGHTDTQYF
>NA|once|TRBJ1-3|TRBV10-3
TGTGCCATCAGTATGCCCGGCAGGCCCCCCTCTGGAAACACCATATATTTT
CAISMPGRPPSGNTIYF
>NA|NA|TRBJ1-3|TRBV12-2
TGTGCAAGTCGCTTAGCACCTGGAAACACCATATATTTT
CASRLAPGNTIYF
>NA|NA|TRBJ1-5|TRBV23-1
TGCGCCAGCAGTCAATCCCCCAGGGTGAAGGATCAGCCCCAGCATTTT
CASSQSPRVKDQPQHF
>NA|NA|TRBJ1-1|TRBV6-1
TGTGCCAGCAGTGTCCTCCGGAACACTGAAGCTTTCTTT
CASSVLRNTEAFF
>NA|NA|TRBJ2-3|TRBV6-5
TGTGCCAGCAGTTACTCGCAGGGTGGAACAGATACGCAGTATTTT
CASSYSQGGTDTQYF
>NA|NA|TRBJ2-7|TRBV4-2
TGTGCCAGCAGCGGTAGCTCCTACGAGCAGTACTTC
CASSGSSYEQYF
>TRBD1|NA|TRBJ2-7|TRBV19
TGTGCCAGCAAACGACAGGGAGCCACCCACGAGCAGTACTTC
CASKRQGATHEQYF
>TRBD1|NA|TRBJ2-2|TRBV4-2
TGTGCCAGCAGCGGACAGGGGAGGGTCACCGGGGAGCTGTTTTTT
CASSGQGRVTGELFF
>NA|NA|TRBJ2-3|TRBV29-1
TGCAGCGTTGAAGATATGACAGATACGCAGTATTTT
CSVEDMTDTQYF
>NA|NA|TRBJ2-7|TRBV30
TGTGCCTGGAGTGTCGGCAGGGGATGGTACGAGCAGTACTTC
CAWSVGRGWYEQYF
>NA|few|TRBJ1-1|TRBV18
TGTGCCAGCTCATCGAGGGGAGGGGAGCGTCACACTGAAGCTTTCTTT
CASSSRGGERHTEAFF
>NA|NA|TRBJ2-7|TRBV6-1
TGTGCCAGCAGCGAGGTGGGCTACGAGCAGTACTTC
CASSEVGYEQYF
>NA|NA|TRBJ1-1|TRBV5-1
TGCGCCAGTAGCAGGGAACGGGACACTGAAGCTTTCTTT
CASSRERDTEAFF
>TRBD2|NA|TRBJ2-2|TRBV30
TGTGCCTGGAGCACCACTAGCGGGGGATTCGCCGGGGAGCTGTTTTTT
CAWSTTSGGFAGELFF
>TRBD1|NA|TRBJ1-2|TRBV6-1
TGTGCCAGCAGTGAAATGGGACAGACCGGCTACACCTTC
CASSEMGQTGYTF
>NA|NA|TRBJ1-4|TRBV2
TGTGCCAGCAGTGATGAGAGGGGTGGCGAAAAACTGTTTTTT
CASSDERGGEKLFF
>TRBD1|NA|TRBJ2-1|TRBV7-2
TGTGCCAGCAGCTTAGCGGGACAGGGGTACAATGAGCAGTTCTTC
CASSLAGQGYNEQFF
>NA|NA|TRBJ1-1|TRBV18
TGTGCCAGCTCACCAGTCCTGAACACTGAAGCTTTCTTT
CASSPVLNTEAFF
>TRBD2|NA|TRBJ2-7|TRBV7-2
TGTGCCAGCAGTCCTAGCGGAGGCATACGCTACGAGCAGTACTTC
CASSPSGGIRYEQYF
>NA|NA|TRBJ2-1|TRBV5-1
TGCGCCAGCGGGACGGCAGACTCCTACAATGAGCAGTTCTTC
CASGTADSYNEQFF
>TRBD1|NA|TRBJ1-1|TRBV11-2
TGTGCCAGCAGCCTACGGACAGGGGTAACTGAAGCTTTCTTT
CASSLRTGVTEAFF
>NA|few|TRBJ1-6|TRBV4-1
TGCGCCAGCAGCCTATTGGGGACGGGTAATTCACCCCTCCACTTT
CASSLLGTGNSPLHF
>NA|NA|TRBJ1-2|TRBV13
TGTGCCAGCAGCACCCACGCCATTGGAGGCTACACCTTC
CASSTHAIGGYTF
>NA|few|TRBJ1-1|TRBV5-1
TGCGCCAGCAGCTGGGACGGGCAGGAGGTCGCCGCTGAAGCTTTCTTT
CASSWDGQEVAAEAFF
>TRBD2|NA|TRBJ2-7|TRBV11-2
TGTGCCAGCAGCTTAGAGTCCCAACTAGCGGGAGTAGGCTACGAGCAGTACTTC
CASSLESQLAGVGYEQYF
>NA|NA|TRBJ2-7|TRBV2
TGTGCCAGCAGTGAAGCCCGGGACGGCGAGCAGTACTTC
CASSEARDGEQYF
>NA|NA|TRBJ1-5|TRBV6-1
TGTGCCAGCAGTCACTCGGGGGGCAATCAGCCCCAGCATTTT
CASSHSGGNQPQHF
>TRBD1|NA|TRBJ1-2|TRBV30
TGTGCCTGGAGTAGGCAGGGGGCTTCTGGCTACACCTTC
CAWSRQGASGYTF
>NA|NA|TRBJ1-2|TRBV4-3
TGCGCCAGCAGCCTCTCTCTCCGACAGGAAACCTATGGCTACACCTTC
CASSLSLRQETYGYTF
>NA|NA|TRBJ1-5|TRBV6-5
TGTGCCAGCAGTTATCGGAAGGGCAATCGGCCCCAGCATTTT
CASSYRKGNRPQHF
>TRBD1|NA|TRBJ2-4|TRBV30
TGTGCCTGGTATAGCCCGGGACAGCTAGCCAAAAACATTCAGTACTTC
CAWYSPGQLAKNIQYF
>NA|NA|TRBJ1-2|TRBV7-8
TGTGCCAGCAGTTTGACCGGCGCGCAGGGCTACACCTTC
CASSLTGAQGYTF
>NA|NA|TRBJ2-5|TRBV7-9
TGTGCCAGCAGCCCCCGGACTAACCAAGAGACCCAGTACTTC
CASSPRTNQETQYF
>NA|few|TRBJ2-7|TRBV7-9
TGTGCCAGCAGCTTAGGATTTAACGAGCAGTACTTC
CASSLGFNEQYF
>NA|NA|TRBJ1-1|TRBV5-1
TGCGCCAGCAGCTTGGCATCCGGGACGGATATGAACACTGAAGCTTTCTTT
CASSLASGTDMNTEAFF
>NA|NA|TRBJ2-4|TRBV5-1
TGCGCCAGCAGCTTGTCTCAGGGTAGCCAAAACATTCAGTACTTC
CASSLSQGSQNIQYF
>TRBD2|NA|TRBJ2-3|TRBV7-3
TGTGCCAGCAGCTTAAGAGGGACTATTTCAGGAGATACGCAGTATTTT
CASSLRGTISGDTQYF
>NA|NA|TRBJ2-7|TRBV4-1
TGCGCCAGCAGCCAAGATGGGACATACTACGAGCAGTACTTC
CASSQDGTYYEQYF
>NA|NA|TRBJ2-6|TRBV2
TGTGCCAGTCAGAGAGAGCAGGCTGGGGCCAACGTCCTGACTTTC
CASQREQAGANVLTF
>NA|NA|TRBJ1-1|TRBV4-1
TGCGCCAGCAGCCATGGAAGAGTGAACACTGAAGCTTTCTTT
CASSHGRVNTEAFF
>NA|NA|TRBJ2-5|TRBV11-2
TGTGCCAGCAGCTTTTCGGGGGAAGAGACCCAGTACTTC
CASSFSGEETQYF
>TRBD2|NA|TRBJ2-1|TRBV28
TGTGCCAGCAGTTTAGGAGGGAGGGCAATAGGTGAGCAGTTCTTC
CASSLGGRAIGEQFF
>NA|NA|TRBJ1-2|TRBV11-2
TGTGCCAGCAGCCCCATTACAGGGTTAAGCTATGGCTACACCTTC
CASSPITGLSYGYTF
>TRBD1|few|TRBJ1-6|TRBV2
TGTGCCAGCAGTCCCCCGGGGACAGGGGTTTCACCCCTCCACTTT
CASSPPGTGVSPLHF
>TRBD1|NA|TRBJ1-1|TRBV4-1
TGCGCCAGCAGCCAACGACAGGGAGGGGACACTGAAGCTTTCTTT
CASSQRQGGDTEAFF
>TRBD1|NA|TRBJ1-2|TRBV6-1
TGTGCCAGCAGACCAGGGACAGGAAACAACTATGGCTACACCTTC
CASRPGTGNNYGYTF
>NA|NA|TRBJ2-7|TRBV7-7
TGTGCTAGCAGCCCCACACAGGATCTGGGTGGTGAGCAGTACTTC
CASSPTQDLGGEQYF